The source of this T cell receptor beta chain is a study of T-cell memory formation after mild COVID-19. At the level of the study: Across donors, TCR clusters were largely donor specific.

Germline V lookup: CDR1 SGHDT, CDR2 YYEEEE. V was clipped by 5 bases and J by 0 bases, with 14 bases between them. The CDR3 runs to 15 residues. Concerning this clonotype itself: Its antigen is still unknown.

Researchers used 5'RACE with constant-segment primers to make TCR alpha and TCR beta cDNA libraries that carry sample barcodes and UMIs. TCRdb used MiXCR to reprocess the 5' RACE reads, holding one entry per CDR3 protein. The sample has tens of thousands of distinct CDR3 sequences, approximately 15% seen once; the top ten hold under 35%. Regarding the study as a whole: Memory sampled before infection contained some responding clones, suggesting cross-reactive memory joined. Among contracting clones, CD4+ were mainly CM/EM and CD8+ enriched in EMRA.

The sample taken for sequencing was PBMCs or a T cell subset sorted from them (not recorded which). The chain combines TRBV5-6 with TRBJ1-1, with D perhaps TRBD1 (6 bases). This receptor was identified in an adult woman who had mild COVID-19 (a few samples of this study predate the infection). Cell type and time point are not known. DNA of the CDR3: TGTGCCAGCAGTTGGAACAGGGCCGTGAACACTGAAGCTTTCTTT. Encoded protein: CASSWNRAVNTEAFF.